This TCR beta chain was sequenced during a study of blood T cell repertoires in COVID-19. Study in general: In each case, the material was cDNA or gDNA derived from T cells, B-cell-depleted T cells, or PBMCs.

This CDR3 is built from 17 residues. Per the study methods: For nucleated cells, counts were estimated from reference gene primer amplification. Method: immunoSEQ multiplex PCR; TCRdb's copy keeps in-frame clones and lacks some. D and trimming were read from the DNA, whereas the V and J calls and clone size are those reported in that table. The repertoire consists of approximately 280,000 clones, with 90% occurring once and the leading ten covering about 1.7%. Sequenced sample: PBMCs or T cells enriched from blood (not recorded which). The chain joins TRBV21-1 to TRBJ2-1; no DNA check was done on the table's D call, TRBD2. TRBV21-1 is a pseudogene locus. The receptor comes from a woman under 30 with acute COVID-19. The CDR3 region has the DNA TGTGCCAGCAGCAAACAACCTAGCGGGAGCTCCTACAATGAGCAGTTCTTC. Encoded protein: CASSKQPSGSSYNEQFF.